This TCR beta chain was observed in a study of cytomegalovirus exposure and HLA in healthy donors (dated by TCRdb to 2017 to 2019). Broadly, across the study: In an earlier analysis of some 610 of the donors, less than 350 Gb of sequence data and approximately 100 million unique TCR beta sequences from some 170 million T cells were reported. Roughly 300 gigabases of sequencing data and about 92 million unique TCR sequences made up an early release that covered 500 to 650 HLA-typed donors. Of the roughly 400 genotyped donors, 81% fell in the genetic ancestry cluster associated with self-reported Caucasian donors. The study aimed to test whether signatures of past pathogen exposure could be identified by cataloging public T cell receptors. The T cell repertoires of 666 subjects were profiled by immunosequencing and related to cytomegalovirus serostatus. Besides the first cohort of some 670 subjects, a separate validation cohort made up of 120 different subjects was used. The study combined high-throughput TCR immunosequencing, statistical association of individual TCRs with disease status, and machine learning to predict cytomegalovirus infection status. A later analysis re-examined previously published TCR beta repertoires from 600 to 700 donors and added high-resolution HLA genotyping to investigate patterns of TCR occurrence. Rather than drawing on any new phenotypic data, the later analysis identified candidate immune exposures from TCR beta sequences and the way those sequences occurred across donors. To decide whether each TCR beta V gene segment behaved as functional or pseudogenic, an earlier analysis of some 600 of the donors relied on high-throughput TCR beta sequencing. Donor age, sex, ethnicity and CMV serostatus were collected together with the repertoire data. In a later genetic analysis, genome-wide SNP genotypes for about 65% of the roughly 700 donors were used, and that subset was treated as a discovery cohort. All discovery cohort repertoires had been generated on a single sequencing platform. Both class I and class II loci were covered by HLA typing, at four-digit resolution. Typing coverage differed by locus: A, B, C, DRB1 and DQB1 were typed in about 620-640 donors, DQA1 in 500 to 550, DPA1 in around 580, and DPB1 in 450 to 490. Roughly five DR-DQ haplotypes were handled as single units for association and clustering because linkage in the cohort was strong. On average, over 200,000 unique TCR beta nucleotide sequences were sequenced per donor among 350 to 400 genotyped donors of the cohort, with roughly 20% of those sequences being non-productive. On the study overall, not on this receptor specifically: A further reported finding was that TCR beta sequences accurately predicted the HLA-A and HLA-B alleles for most subjects in the first cohort. A later analysis associated 15,000 to 20,000 TCR beta sequences with specific HLA alleles at a false discovery rate of 0.05. Assigning TCR associations to individual alleles was difficult when HLA alleles, especially DR and DQ, strongly co-occurred. Only TCR beta chains were sequenced in this cohort, and the absence of alpha or paired-chain data limited detectable features. A later analysis found that HLA-associated TCR beta chains were more clonally expanded and had lower generation probabilities than equally common non-associated chains. Immune exposure information for the cohort was limited to CMV serostatus. Correlated functional status among segregating V segments might reflect linkage disequilibrium, but an unknown experimental factor could not be ruled out. A few of the identified cytomegalovirus-associated TCR beta chains were confirmed in vitro to be specific for cytomegalovirus antigens. According to a later analysis, parvovirus B19, influenza, CMV and Epstein-Barr virus appeared linked to several top co-occurrence clusters. A later genetic analysis associated a missense DCLRE1C variant with V-gene and J-gene trimming of TCR beta chains, and an independent cohort replicated the association. According to the authors, the approach could potentially be generalized to other disease states and immunological phenotypes. The earlier analysis of 587 of the donors excluded some 15 rarely observed V segments, including chromosome 9 orphons, because counts were too low. A later analysis found that TCR association rates varied across HLA loci, with DRB1 alleles showing the most associated TCRs and HLA-C alleles the fewest. In an earlier analysis of 450 to 750 of the donors, most TCR beta V segments appeared in productive rearrangements about 90% or about 30% of the time, broadly matching IMGT annotations. A total of roughly 160 TCR beta chains were listed by the study as associated with cytomegalovirus. The classifier was reported to diagnose cytomegalovirus status with high specificity and sensitivity in both the original and validation cohorts. Because HLA typing was unavailable for some donors at each locus, only the typed subset was used in association tests. Because the 87-base-pair reads could not distinguish some IMGT-functional V segments, including TRBV6-2 and TRBV6-3, those segments were excluded. A later genetic analysis reported fewer N-insertions in productive TCRs among donors in an Asian-associated ancestry cluster than the approximately 700-donor mean. According to a later analysis, most CMV-associated TCR beta chains appeared to be HLA-restricted, and the HLA associations seemed to be driven largely by CMV exposure. While some public TCRs were present in many individuals, most TCR sequences turned up only very rarely across donors. Presence/absence analyses assumed roughly uniform sequencing depth across donors, an assumption that may not hold. A group of highly shared sequence variants was considered likely to be a technical artifact of the sequencing pipeline.

The cohort consisted of approximately 670 healthy bone marrow donors. All cohort members were sampled while nominally healthy, although unrecorded immune exposures were likely present. The donor tested CMV seropositive and was one of the 289 seropositive cohort members. A peripheral blood sample was provided by each donor, and peripheral blood mononuclear cells were used for TCR beta sequencing. The Qiagen DNeasy Blood Extraction Kit was used to extract genomic DNA from the blood cell samples. As regards this clone: The clone's antigen remains unknown.

CDR1 SGHNT and CDR2 YYREEE are derived from the germline V gene (reference sequence). Including cysteine and phenylalanine, the CDR3 has 14 amino acids. CDR3 DNA only is kept here, 42 bases in frame from base 1. Germline trimming: 4 bases from V, 5 bases from J; junction bases outside gene matches: 8. To prepare the library, the immunoSEQ multiplex PCR assay was applied. A mixture of 60 forward primers for TCR Vbeta segments and 13 reverse primers for TCR Jbeta segments was used in the multiplex PCR. The CDR3 region of rearranged TCR beta genes was amplified from genomic DNA with a multiplex PCR assay. On the Illumina HiSeq System, the amplified TCR beta libraries were sequenced as 87-base-pair reads. The study's own analysis went as follows. A later analysis tallied roughly 80 million unique TCR beta chains across the 650 to 750 repertoires, and about 10 million of those chains were shared by two or more donors. To remove PCR and sequencing errors, raw reads were error-corrected and collapsed into unique sequences using a nearest-neighbor algorithm that merged closely related sequences. CDR3 sequences were aligned to IMGT reference sequences to assign V, D and J gene segments. For a sequence to be retained, a match of at least six nucleotides was required to both a V gene segment and a J gene segment. Rearrangements were called productive when the CDR3 lacked stop codons and stayed in frame with V and J; all others were non-productive. CDR3 was defined by IMGT convention, running from the second conserved V-encoded cysteine to the conserved J-encoded phenylalanine. The earlier analysis of 450 to 750 of the donors excluded any sequence lacking an unambiguous match to a single V gene segment. In an earlier analysis of approximately 590 of the donors, V segments were called functional above 56.7% productive rearrangements and were called segregating when the between-donor standard deviation exceeded 5%. To diagnose cytomegalovirus status from the catalog of TCR beta chain sequences, a statistical classification framework was built. A later analysis assigned V and J genes by comparing TCR nucleotide sequences with IMGT/GENE-DB human TR gene sequences. Using the TCRdist pipeline, a later analysis assigned CDR3 sequences along with most-parsimonious VDJ recombination scenarios. In a later analysis, each TCR beta chain was defined by its CDR3 amino acid sequence together with its V-gene family, and reads without a unique V-gene family were excluded. As a way to deal with suspected cross-contamination and a sequencing artifact, a later analysis dropped hundreds of nucleotide sequences that were highly shared and had low generation probability. In a later analysis, a clonal expansion index was calculated for each public chain from normalized within-repertoire ranks of inferred template counts. In a later analysis, generation probabilities were computed with a VDJ recombination model fitted to out-of-frame rearrangements, and the resulting probabilities were checked against IGoR. A later analysis scored TCR-TCR, TCR-HLA and TCR-CMV co-occurrence with hypergeometric tests, applying a repertoire-size bias correction to TCR pairs. A later analysis estimated false discovery rates by permuting HLA or CMV assignments 20 times. In a later analysis, co-occurring TCRs were grouped using DBSCAN, and TCRdist sequence similarity was added for clustering within HLA-allele-positive subsets. Repertoires with fewer than 30,000 or more than 120,000 public chains, plus five repertoires with anomalous nucleotide sharing, were excluded from co-occurrence clustering. TCRdb obtained this table from immuneACCESS and retained in-frame rearrangements with V and J assigned. These tables miss some clones; where compared with another copy, unresolved V genes account for less than half of the shortfall, and the remainder is unexplained. The DNA gave D and trimming, while V, J and clone size come from that table. The sample's clone listing holds tens of thousands of clones. The ten largest clones represent approximately 16% of the sample.

This TCR was recovered from a male donor in good health and CMV-seropositive. Material: PBMCs. The chain uses TRBV5-4 and TRBJ2-7, with 8 bases aligning to TRBD1. The nucleotide sequence reads as follows: TGTGCCAGCAGCCCAAGACAGGGGTCAGACGAGCAGTACTTC. Its translation reads: CASSPRQGSDEQYF.